This T cell receptor (beta chain) was identified in a study of blood T cell repertoires in COVID-19 (dated by TCRdb to 2020 to 2021). About the full investigation: The collaborator samples originated in the United States, Italy and Spain and spanned the acute and convalescent phases of COVID-19. The prospective study material was composed of cDNA or gDNA derived from T cells, B-cell-depleted T cells, or PBMCs. Deeply sampled blood TCRbeta repertoires from subjects exposed to, actively infected with, or recovered from COVID-19 were included in the dataset. The repertoires were released in a freely available public database intended as a resource for research on the immune response to SARS-CoV-2. Samples came from the ongoing ImmuneRACE study (first 160 participants) plus 1,254 subjects from 6 global collaborators. Nearly every sample came with metadata listing a de-identified subject ID, COVID-19 status, age in years and sex. Where available, HLA class I and class II types were obtained from metadata supplied by the sample provider rather than from assay-based typing.

The CDR3 starts with the cysteine, ends with the phenylalanine, and has 15 residues. Only the CDR3 DNA stays, 45 bases, in frame from base 1. The germline V gene encodes CDR1 MNHEY and CDR2 SVGAGI. Trimming at the junction amounts to 6 bases on V and 5 bases on J, and the germline ends lie 18 bases apart. Each collaborating institution followed its own protocols to collect whole blood in K2EDTA tubes. For TCRbeta analysis, collaborators shipped samples as frozen whole blood, isolated PBMCs, or DNA extracted from either of those sample types. General findings and caveats noted by the study authors: The amount of clinical and demographic metadata varied by source and participant and was provided uncurated.

TCRbeta CDR3 regions were amplified from genomic DNA using the immunoSEQ Assay, a bias-controlled multiplex PCR. The authors processed their data as follows. The number of nucleated cells in each sample was estimated from the amplification of reference gene primers within the assay. Sequence reads were collapsed and filtered to measure the absolute abundance of every unique TCRbeta CDR3 rearrangement. For each sample, productive Simpson clonality was calculated as the square root of Simpson's diversity index across productive rearrangements. The immuneACCESS repertoire file appears here via TCRdb, limited to in-frame rearrangements. These files lack a portion of the clones; in checked studies, under half of the deficit traces to unresolved V genes, and the cause of the others is not known. V, J and clone size were drawn from that table, and D and trimming were deduced from the DNA. The sample has 45,000 to 60,000 clones on record, around 89% of them singletons. The ten largest clones represent 1.5% to 2% of the sample.

To note about this clone: Its antigen specificity is not known. Nothing much larger sits one base from this clone, and base qualities are not available.

The specimen was peripheral blood. The TCR originated in a man aged 60 to 69 with acute or convalescent COVID-19. The rearrangement combines TRBV6-5 with TRBJ2-3; a tentative D call is TRBD2 (5 bases match). The CDR3 region has the sequence CASSVIGGGEDTQYF. The nucleotides are TGTGCCAGCAGCGTTATCGGAGGCGGAGAAGATACGCAGTATTTT.